This T cell receptor (beta chain) was profiled in a study of blood T cell repertoires in COVID-19. At the level of the study: Spain, Italy and the United States supplied samples that represented acute and convalescent COVID-19. PBMCs, B-cell-depleted T cells, or T cells were the source of the cDNA or gDNA that made up the material.

V was cut by 0 bases and J by 4 bases, with 13 bases left in between. CDR1 and CDR2 from the germline V gene are LNHNV and YYDKDF (reference sequence). The CDR3 has 15 amino acids. In the original analysis: By means of reference gene primer amplification, nucleated cell counts were estimated. Generated by immunoSEQ multiplex PCR, the TCRdb table keeps only in-frame clones and is missing some. D and trimming come from the DNA, and the V and J calls and clone size come from that table. There are more than 200,000 clones in the sample; around 84% occur only once, and roughly 5.6% lies in the top ten. The chain combines TRBV15 with TRBJ2-7, with D perhaps TRBD1 (6 bases). The clonotype originates from a woman in her fifties or sixties with COVID-19, enrolled during active disease. Sequencing input: peripheral blood. In nucleotides, the CDR3 is TGTGCCACCAGCAGAGATCGGGCCAGGGGATACGAGCAGTACTTC. Amino acid sequence: CATSRDRARGYEQYF. Full variable domain (missing parts from reference TRBV15 and TRBJ2-7): DAMVIQNPRYQVTQFGKPVTLSCSQTLNHNVMYWYQQKSSQAPKLLFHYYDKDFNNEADTPDNFQSRRPNTSFCFLDIRSPGLGDTAMYLCATSRDRARGYEQYFGPGTRLTVT.